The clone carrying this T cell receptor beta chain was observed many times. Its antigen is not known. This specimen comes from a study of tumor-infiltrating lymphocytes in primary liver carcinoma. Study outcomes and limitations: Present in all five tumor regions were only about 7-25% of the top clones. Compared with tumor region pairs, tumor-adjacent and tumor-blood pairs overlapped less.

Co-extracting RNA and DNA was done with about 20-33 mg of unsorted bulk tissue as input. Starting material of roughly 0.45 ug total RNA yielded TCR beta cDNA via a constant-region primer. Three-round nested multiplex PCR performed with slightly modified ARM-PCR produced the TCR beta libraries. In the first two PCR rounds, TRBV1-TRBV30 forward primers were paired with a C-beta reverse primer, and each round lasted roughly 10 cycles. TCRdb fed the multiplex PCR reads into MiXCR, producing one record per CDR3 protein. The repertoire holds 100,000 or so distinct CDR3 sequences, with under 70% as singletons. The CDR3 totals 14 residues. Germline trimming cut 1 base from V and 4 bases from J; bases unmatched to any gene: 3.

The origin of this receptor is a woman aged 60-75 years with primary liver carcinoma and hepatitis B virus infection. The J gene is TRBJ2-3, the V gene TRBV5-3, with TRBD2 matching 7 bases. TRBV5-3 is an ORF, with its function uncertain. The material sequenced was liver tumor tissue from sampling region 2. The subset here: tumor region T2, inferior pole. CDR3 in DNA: TGTGCCAGAAGCTTGACTAGCGCGGCAGATACGCAGTATTTT. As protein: CARSLTSAADTQYF.